Sequencing of this T cell receptor beta chain was carried out in a study of blood T cell repertoires in COVID-19. Study at large: The samples span acute and convalescent COVID-19 from the United States, Italy and Spain. T cells, B-cell-depleted T cells, or PBMCs supplied cDNA or gDNA.

Clones were read by immunoSEQ multiplex PCR, and TCRdb kept only the in-frame ones, dropping some. The sample has 100,000 to 130,000 clones, 88% seen once; the top ten hold 6.8%. Per germline, CDR1 SGHAT and CDR2 FQNNGV. The CDR3 covers 13 residues. With 2 bases removed from V and 2 bases from J, the gap between germline ends came to 7 bases. V usage is TRBV11-2 and J usage is TRBJ2-7, with D unresolved. The specimen sequenced was peripheral blood. The receptor's source is a man in his fifties with active or convalescent COVID-19. This chain's CDR3 is CASSLSLTYEQYF. CDR3 DNA: TGTGCCAGCAGCTTAAGCCTAACCTACGAGCAGTACTTC.